The 11 T cell receptor beta chains below were found in one sample sequenced in a study of monozygotic twins with inflammatory bowel disease. TCRdb reprocessed the 5' RACE reads, with one entry per CDR3 protein and no DNA. The repertoire table contains 150,000 to 200,000 distinct CDR3 sequences. Sequences were obtained from blood. These receptors originate from a human donor with ulcerative colitis or Crohn's disease, or a healthy co-twin of an affected twin (not recorded which).

The chain combines TRBV7-3 with TRBJ2-2; the TCRdb call, TRBD2, lacks DNA for checking. CDR1 SGHTA and CDR2 FQGTGA come from the germline V gene. This CDR3 region has 13 residues. The CDR3 spells CASSLRRGGELFF. Filled out from reference TRBV7-3 and TRBJ2-2, the complete variable domain reads GAGVSQTPSNKVTEKGKYVELRCDPISGHTALYWYRQSLGQGPEFLIYFQGTGAADDSGLPNDRFFAVRPEGSVSTLKIQRTERGDSAVYLCASSLRRGGELFFGEGSRLTVL.

V and J are TRBV6-5 and TRBJ1-1; TCRdb's D call of TRBD1 is untestable without DNA. CDR1 is MNHEY, CDR2 SVGAGI, per germline. The CDR3 length is 13 residues. The CDR3 here is CASSSGANTEAFF.

The chain carries TRBV19 and TRBJ2-1; TCRdb returns TRBD1, unconfirmable since there is no DNA. This CDR3 has 16 residues. Per the germline V gene, CDR1 is LNHDA and CDR2 is SQIVND (reference sequence). CDR3 sequence reads: CASTKGPGRTYNEQFF.

The V and J genes are TRBV14 and TRBJ2-3; the TRBD1 assignment by TCRdb is unverifiable without DNA. This CDR3 comprises 13 residues. Germline V gene sequence: CDR1 SGHDN, CDR2 FVKESK. The chain's CDR3 is CASQGPLRDTQYF.

The chain recombines TRBV29-1 with TRBJ1-3; lacking DNA, the TRBD1 call made by TCRdb goes unchecked. This CDR3 has 16 amino acids. Germline loops: CDR1 SQVTM, CDR2 ANQGSEA. The CDR3 sequence is CSVESTGYSSGNTIYF.

The chain has TRBV5-6 and TRBJ2-1. This CDR3 is 15 amino acids long. Germline V gives CDR1 SGHDT, CDR2 YYEEEE. CDR3 loop: CASSSTRSSYNEQFF.

This chain joins TRBV3-1 and TRBJ1-2. From germline, CDR1 is LGHDT and CDR2 YNNKEL (reference sequence). This CDR3 is 14 amino acids long. The CDR3 here is CASSQDIGRSGYTF.

This sequence joins TRBV7-9 and TRBJ2-7. This CDR3 contains 14 residues. The germline V gene encodes CDR1 SEHNR and CDR2 FQNEAQ (reference sequence). The CDR3: CASSLVSASYEQYF.

The chain uses TRBV15 and TRBJ2-5. This CDR3 contains 16 residues. CDR1 and CDR2 (germline): LNHNV, YYDKDF (reference sequence). CDR3 in amino acids: CATSSPEGRIIETQYF.

The V gene is TRBV7-6, the J gene TRBJ2-3; TCRdb names TRBD1, which stays unverified in the absence of DNA. This CDR3 has 14 amino acids. Germline V CDR1 and CDR2: SGHVS, FNYEAQ. The CDR3 reads CASSSGQREPTQYF. Looking up the rest from reference TRBV7-6 and TRBJ2-3 gives the full variable domain: GAGVSQSPRYKVTKRGQDVALRCDPISGHVSLYWYRQALGQGPEFLTYFNYEAQQDKSGLPNDRFSAERPEGSISTLTIQRTEQRDSAMYRCASSSGQREPTQYFGPGTRLTVL.

The chain links TRBV6-2 or TRBV6-3 to TRBJ1-2. Germline assignment: CDR1 MNHEY and CDR2 SVGEGT. The CDR3 spans 11 residues. The CDR3 reads CASRDNYGYTF.